This TCR beta chain was retrieved from a study of T cell responses to AZD1222 COVID-19 vaccine. Regarding the study as a whole: Most donors were white British, females outnumbered males, and clonal diversity was possibly underestimated. When two AZD1222 doses had been given, Spike-specific TCR breadth and depth rose. Of the AZD1222 recipients, only five or six were seropositive at baseline.

As regards this clone: Its antigen is as yet unknown.

Sequenced by immunoSEQ multiplex PCR; TCRdb stores in-frame clones only, minus some. The table has under 200,000 clones, approximately 90% seen once. The CDR3 contains 14 residues. V was shortened by 2 bases and J by 2 bases, with 9 bases between the two germline ends. CDR1 is MNHEY, CDR2 SVGAGI, per germline. The rearrangement links TRBV6-5 to TRBJ1-2; D possibly corresponds to TRBD1 (6 bases). The origin of this receptor is an adult who received the AZD1222 COVID-19 vaccine. The sequenced sample was peripheral blood, obtained 28 days after the second AZD1222 dose. The CDR3 coding sequence is TGTGCCAGCAGTTACGGGGGCAGGAACTATGGCTACACCTTC. Residues: CASSYGGRNYGYTF.